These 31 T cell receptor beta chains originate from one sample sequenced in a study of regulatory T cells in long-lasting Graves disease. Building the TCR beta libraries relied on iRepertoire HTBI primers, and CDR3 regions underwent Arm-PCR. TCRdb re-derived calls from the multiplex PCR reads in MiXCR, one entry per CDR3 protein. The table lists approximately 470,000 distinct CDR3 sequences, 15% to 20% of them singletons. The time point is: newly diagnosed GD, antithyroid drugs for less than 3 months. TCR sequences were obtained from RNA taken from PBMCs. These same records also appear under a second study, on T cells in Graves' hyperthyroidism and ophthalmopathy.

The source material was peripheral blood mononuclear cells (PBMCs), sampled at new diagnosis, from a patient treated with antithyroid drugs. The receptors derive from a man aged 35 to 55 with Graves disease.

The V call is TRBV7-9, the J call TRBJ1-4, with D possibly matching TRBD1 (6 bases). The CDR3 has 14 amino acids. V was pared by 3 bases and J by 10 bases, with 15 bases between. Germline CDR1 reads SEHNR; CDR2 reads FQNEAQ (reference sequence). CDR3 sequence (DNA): TGTGCCAGCAGCTTTGCAGGGGCGGGGGGAAAACTGTTTTTT. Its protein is CASSFAGAGGKLFF.

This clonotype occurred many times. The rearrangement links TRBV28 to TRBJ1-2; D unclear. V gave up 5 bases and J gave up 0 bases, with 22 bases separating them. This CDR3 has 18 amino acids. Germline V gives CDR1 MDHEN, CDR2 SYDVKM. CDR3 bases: TGTGCCAGCAGTGACCCTGGAGGGCGTCTTTCTCCTAACTATGGCTACACCTTC. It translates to CASSDPGGRLSPNYGYTF.

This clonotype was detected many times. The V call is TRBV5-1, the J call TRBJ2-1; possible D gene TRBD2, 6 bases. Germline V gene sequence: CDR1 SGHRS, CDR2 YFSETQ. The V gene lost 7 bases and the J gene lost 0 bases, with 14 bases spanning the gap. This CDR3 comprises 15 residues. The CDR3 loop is CASAGKAGSYNEQFF. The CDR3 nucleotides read TGCGCCAGCGCCGGCAAAGCGGGCTCCTACAATGAGCAGTTCTTC. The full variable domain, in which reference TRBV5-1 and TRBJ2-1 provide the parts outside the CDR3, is KAGVTQTPRYLIKTRGQQVTLSCSPISGHRSVSWYQQTPGQGLQFLFEYFSETQRNKGNFPGRFSGRQFSNSRSEMNVSTLELGDSALYLCASAGKAGSYNEQFFGPGTRLTVL.

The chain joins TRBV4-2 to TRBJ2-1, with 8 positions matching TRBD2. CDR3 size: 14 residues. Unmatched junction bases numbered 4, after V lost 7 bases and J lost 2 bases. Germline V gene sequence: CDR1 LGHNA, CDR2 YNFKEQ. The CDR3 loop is CASKGLATYNEQFF. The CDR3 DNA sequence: TGTGCCAGCAAAGGACTAGCCACCTACAATGAGCAGTTCTTC.

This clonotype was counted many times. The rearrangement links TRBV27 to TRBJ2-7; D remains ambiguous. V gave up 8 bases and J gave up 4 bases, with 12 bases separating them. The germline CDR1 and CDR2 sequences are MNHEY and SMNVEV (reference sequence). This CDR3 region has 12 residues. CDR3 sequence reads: CASRSGSYEQYF. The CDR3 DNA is TGTGCCAGCCGCTCGGGTTCTTACGAGCAGTACTTC.

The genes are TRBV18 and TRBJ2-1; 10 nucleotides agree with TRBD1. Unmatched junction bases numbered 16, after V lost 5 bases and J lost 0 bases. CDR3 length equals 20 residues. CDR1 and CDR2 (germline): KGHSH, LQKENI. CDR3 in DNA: TGTGCCAGCTCATCCTCCGGGACAGGGGCCCTAGCGGGCTCCTACAATGAGCAGTTCTTC. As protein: CASSSSGTGALAGSYNEQFF.

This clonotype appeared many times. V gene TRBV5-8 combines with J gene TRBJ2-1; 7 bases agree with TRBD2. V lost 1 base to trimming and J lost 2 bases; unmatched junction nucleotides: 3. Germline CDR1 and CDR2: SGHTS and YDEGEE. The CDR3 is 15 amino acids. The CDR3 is CASSLYLAAYNEQFF. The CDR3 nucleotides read TGTGCCAGCAGCTTGTACCTAGCGGCCTACAATGAGCAGTTCTTC. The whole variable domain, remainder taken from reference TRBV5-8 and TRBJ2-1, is EAGVTQSPTHLIKTRGQQATLRCSPISGHTSVYWYQQALGLGLQFLLWYDEGEERNRGNFPPRFSGRQFPNYSSELNVNALELEDSALYLCASSLYLAAYNEQFFGPGTRLTVL.

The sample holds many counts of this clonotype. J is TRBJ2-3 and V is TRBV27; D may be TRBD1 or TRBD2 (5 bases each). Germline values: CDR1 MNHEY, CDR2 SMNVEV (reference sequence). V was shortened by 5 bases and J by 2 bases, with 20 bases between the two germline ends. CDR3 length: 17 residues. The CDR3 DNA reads TGTGCCAGCAGTATCTTAAGACCGGGACGTGACACAGATACGCAGTATTTT. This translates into CASSILRPGRDTDTQYF.

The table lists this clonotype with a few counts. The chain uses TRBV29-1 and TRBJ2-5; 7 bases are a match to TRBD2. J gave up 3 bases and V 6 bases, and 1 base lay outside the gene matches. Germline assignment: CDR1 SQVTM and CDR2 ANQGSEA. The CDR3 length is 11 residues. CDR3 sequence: CSVGLEETQYF. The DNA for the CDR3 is TGCAGCGTAGGACTAGAAGAGACCCAGTACTTC.

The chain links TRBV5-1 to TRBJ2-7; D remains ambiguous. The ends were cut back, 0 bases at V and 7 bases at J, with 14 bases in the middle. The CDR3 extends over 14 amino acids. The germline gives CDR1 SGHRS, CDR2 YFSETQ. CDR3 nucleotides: TGCGCCAGCAGCTTGGAGGCTCAAACTCGGGAGCAGTACTTC. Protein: CASSLEAQTREQYF. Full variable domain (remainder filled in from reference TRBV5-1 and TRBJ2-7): KAGVTQTPRYLIKTRGQQVTLSCSPISGHRSVSWYQQTPGQGLQFLFEYFSETQRNKGNFPGRFSGRQFSNSRSEMNVSTLELGDSALYLCASSLEAQTREQYFGPGTRLTVT.

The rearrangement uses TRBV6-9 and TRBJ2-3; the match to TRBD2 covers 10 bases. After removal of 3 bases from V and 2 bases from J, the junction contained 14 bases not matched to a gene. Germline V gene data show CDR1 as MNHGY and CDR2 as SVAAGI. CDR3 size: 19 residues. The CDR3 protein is CASSYSRAVAGGPTDTQYF. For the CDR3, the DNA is TGTGCCAGCAGTTACTCCCGGGCAGTAGCGGGAGGACCCACAGATACGCAGTATTTT.

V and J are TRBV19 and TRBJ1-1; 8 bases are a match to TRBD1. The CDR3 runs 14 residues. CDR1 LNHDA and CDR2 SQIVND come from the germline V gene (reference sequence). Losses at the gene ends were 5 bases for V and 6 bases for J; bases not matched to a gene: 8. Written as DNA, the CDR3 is TGTGCCAGTAGTGCGGGACAGGCAGCGTCTGAAGCTTTCTTT. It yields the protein CASSAGQAASEAFF. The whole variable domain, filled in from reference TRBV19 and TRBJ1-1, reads DGGITQSPKYLFRKEGQNVTLSCEQNLNHDAMYWYRQDPGQGLRLIYYSQIVNDFQKGDIAEGYSVSREKKESFPLTVTSAQKNPTAFYLCASSAGQAASEAFFGQGTRLTVV.

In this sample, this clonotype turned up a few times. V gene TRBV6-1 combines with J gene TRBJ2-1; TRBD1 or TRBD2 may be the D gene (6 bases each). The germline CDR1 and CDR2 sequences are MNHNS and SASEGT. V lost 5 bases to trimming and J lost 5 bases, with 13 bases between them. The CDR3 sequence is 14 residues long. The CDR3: CASSPRGRDNEQFF. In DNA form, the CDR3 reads TGTGCCAGCAGTCCTCGGGGGCGAGACAATGAGCAGTTCTTC.

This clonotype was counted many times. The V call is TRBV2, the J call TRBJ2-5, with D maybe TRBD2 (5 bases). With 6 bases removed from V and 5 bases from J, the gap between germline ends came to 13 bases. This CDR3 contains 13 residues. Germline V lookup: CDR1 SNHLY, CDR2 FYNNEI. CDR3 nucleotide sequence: TGTGCCAGCAGCCGCGGGCTAAGGGAGACCCAGTACTTC. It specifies CASSRGLRETQYF.

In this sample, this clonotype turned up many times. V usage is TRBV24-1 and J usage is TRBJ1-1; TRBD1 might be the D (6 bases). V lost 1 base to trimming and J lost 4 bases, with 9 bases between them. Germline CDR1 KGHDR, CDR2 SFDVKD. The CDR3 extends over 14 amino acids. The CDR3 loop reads CATSDFSRGTEAFF. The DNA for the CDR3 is TGTGCCACCAGTGATTTTAGCAGGGGCACTGAAGCTTTCTTT.

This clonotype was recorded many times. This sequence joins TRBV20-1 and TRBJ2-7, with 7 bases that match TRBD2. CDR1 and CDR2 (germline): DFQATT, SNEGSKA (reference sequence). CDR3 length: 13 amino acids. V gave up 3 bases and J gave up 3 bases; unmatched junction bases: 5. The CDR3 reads CSARVPSGYEQYF. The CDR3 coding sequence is TGCAGTGCTAGGGTTCCTAGCGGCTACGAGCAGTACTTC.

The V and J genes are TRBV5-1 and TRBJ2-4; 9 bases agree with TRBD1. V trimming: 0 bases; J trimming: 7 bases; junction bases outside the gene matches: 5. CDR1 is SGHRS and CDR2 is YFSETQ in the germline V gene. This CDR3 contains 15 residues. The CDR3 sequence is CASSLAAGQGNIQYF. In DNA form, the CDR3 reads TGCGCCAGCAGCTTGGCCGCGGGACAGGGTAACATTCAGTACTTC.

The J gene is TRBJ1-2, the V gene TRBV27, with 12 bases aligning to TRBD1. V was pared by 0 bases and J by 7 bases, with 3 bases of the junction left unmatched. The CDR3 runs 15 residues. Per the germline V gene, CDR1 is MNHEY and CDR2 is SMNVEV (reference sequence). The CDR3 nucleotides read TGTGCCAGCAGTTTATCCGGGACAGGGGGCGGTGGCTACACCTTC. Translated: CASSLSGTGGGGYTF.

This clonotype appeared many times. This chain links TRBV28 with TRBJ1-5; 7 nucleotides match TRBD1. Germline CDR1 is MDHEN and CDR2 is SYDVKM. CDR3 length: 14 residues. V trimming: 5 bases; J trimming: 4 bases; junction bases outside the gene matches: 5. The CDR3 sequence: CASSPRGANQPQHF. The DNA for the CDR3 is TGTGCCAGCAGTCCCAGGGGGGCGAATCAGCCCCAGCATTTT.

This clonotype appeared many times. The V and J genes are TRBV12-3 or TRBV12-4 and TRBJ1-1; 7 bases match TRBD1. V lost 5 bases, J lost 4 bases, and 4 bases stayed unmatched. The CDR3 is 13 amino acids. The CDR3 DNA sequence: TGTGCCAGCAGTAACAGGGGTTCCACTGAAGCTTTCTTT. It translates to CASSNRGSTEAFF.

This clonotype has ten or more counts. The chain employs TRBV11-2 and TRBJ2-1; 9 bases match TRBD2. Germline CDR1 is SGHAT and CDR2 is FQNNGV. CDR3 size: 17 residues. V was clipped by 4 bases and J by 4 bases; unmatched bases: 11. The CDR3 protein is CASSYTSGRSVYNEQFF. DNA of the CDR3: TGTGCCAGCAGCTACACTAGCGGGCGGTCCGTATACAATGAGCAGTTCTTC.

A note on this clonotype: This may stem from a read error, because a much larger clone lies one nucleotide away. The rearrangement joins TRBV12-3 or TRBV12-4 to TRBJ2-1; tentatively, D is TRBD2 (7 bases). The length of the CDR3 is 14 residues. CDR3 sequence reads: CASSGTMPGETQCF. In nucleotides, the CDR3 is TGTGCCAGCAGTGGGACTATGCCAGGGGAGACCCAGTGCTTC.

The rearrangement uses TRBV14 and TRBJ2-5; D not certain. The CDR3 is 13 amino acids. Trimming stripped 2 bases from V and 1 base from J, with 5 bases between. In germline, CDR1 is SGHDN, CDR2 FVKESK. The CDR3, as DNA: TGTGCCAGCAGCCAACGAACCCAAGAGACCCAGTACTTC. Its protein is CASSQRTQETQYF.

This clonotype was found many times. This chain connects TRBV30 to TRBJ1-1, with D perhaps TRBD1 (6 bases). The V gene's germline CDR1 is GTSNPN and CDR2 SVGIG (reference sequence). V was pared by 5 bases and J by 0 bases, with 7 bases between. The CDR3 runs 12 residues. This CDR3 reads CAWYRVNTEAFF. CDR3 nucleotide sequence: TGTGCCTGGTACAGGGTGAACACTGAAGCTTTCTTT.

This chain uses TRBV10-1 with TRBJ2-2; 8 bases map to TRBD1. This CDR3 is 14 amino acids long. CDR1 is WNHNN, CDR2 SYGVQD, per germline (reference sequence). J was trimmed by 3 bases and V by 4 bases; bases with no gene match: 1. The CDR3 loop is CASSGTGHTGELFF. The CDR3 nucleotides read TGCGCCAGCAGTGGGACAGGGCACACCGGGGAGCTGTTTTTT.

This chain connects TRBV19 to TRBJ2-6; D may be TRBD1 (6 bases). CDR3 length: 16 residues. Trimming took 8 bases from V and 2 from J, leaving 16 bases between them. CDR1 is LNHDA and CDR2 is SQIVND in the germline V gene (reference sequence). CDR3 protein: CASLPGHSAGANVLTF. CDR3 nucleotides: TGTGCCAGTCTGCCGGGACACTCTGCTGGGGCCAACGTCCTGACTTTC.

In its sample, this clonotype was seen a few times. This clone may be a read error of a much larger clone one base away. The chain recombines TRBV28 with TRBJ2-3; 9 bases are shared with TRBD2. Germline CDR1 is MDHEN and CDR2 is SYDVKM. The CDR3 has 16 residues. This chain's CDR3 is CASRPPASGAPDTQCF. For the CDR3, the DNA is TGTGCCAGCAGACCCCCCGCTAGCGGGGCCCCAGATACGCAGTGTTTT.

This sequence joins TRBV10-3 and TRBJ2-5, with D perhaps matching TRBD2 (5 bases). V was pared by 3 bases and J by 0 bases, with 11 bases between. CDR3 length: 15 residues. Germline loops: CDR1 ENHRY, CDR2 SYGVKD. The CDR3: CAISDEGRNQETQYF. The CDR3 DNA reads TGTGCCATCAGTGACGAGGGCAGGAACCAAGAGACCCAGTACTTC.

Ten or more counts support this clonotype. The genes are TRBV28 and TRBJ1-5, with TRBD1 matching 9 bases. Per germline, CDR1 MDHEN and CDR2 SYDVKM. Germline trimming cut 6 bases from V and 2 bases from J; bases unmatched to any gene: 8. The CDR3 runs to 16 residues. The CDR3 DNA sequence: TGTGCCAGCAGCCGCGTGGACAGGGGCGGCAATCAGCCCCAGCATTTT. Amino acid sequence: CASSRVDRGGNQPQHF.

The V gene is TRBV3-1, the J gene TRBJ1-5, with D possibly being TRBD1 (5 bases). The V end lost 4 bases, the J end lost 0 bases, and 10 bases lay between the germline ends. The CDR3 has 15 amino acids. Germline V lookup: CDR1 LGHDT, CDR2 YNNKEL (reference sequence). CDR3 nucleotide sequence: TGTGCCAGCAGCCCGACAGCCCGTAGCAATCAGCCCCAGCATTTT. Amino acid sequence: CASSPTARSNQPQHF.

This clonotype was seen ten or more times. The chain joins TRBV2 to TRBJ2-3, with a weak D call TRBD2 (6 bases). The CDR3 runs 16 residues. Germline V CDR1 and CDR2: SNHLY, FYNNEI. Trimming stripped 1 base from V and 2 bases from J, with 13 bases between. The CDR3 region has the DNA TGTGCCAGCAGTGAAGTGGGTAGCGGAGCCACAGATACGCAGTATTTT. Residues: CASSEVGSGATDTQYF.